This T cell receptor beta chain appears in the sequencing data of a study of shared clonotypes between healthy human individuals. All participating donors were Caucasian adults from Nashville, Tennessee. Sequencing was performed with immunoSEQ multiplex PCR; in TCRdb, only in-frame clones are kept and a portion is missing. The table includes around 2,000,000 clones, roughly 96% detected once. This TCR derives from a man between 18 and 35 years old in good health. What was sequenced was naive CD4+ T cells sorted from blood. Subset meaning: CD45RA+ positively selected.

CDR3 coding DNA: TGCAGTGCCATTAGTCCTGAAGCTTTCTTT. Protein: CSAISPEAFF. The chain combines TRBV20-1 with TRBJ1-1; D gene ambiguous. Trimming took 6 bases from V and 6 from J, leaving 8 bases between them. Germline CDR1 reads DFQATT; CDR2 reads SNEGSKA (reference sequence). The CDR3 is 10 amino acids.